This TCR beta chain was sequenced for a study of molecular identifiers for immune sequencing clone quantification. The study, taken as a whole, reports: In CMV-specific effectors, clones above 20 copies held over 99% of molecules; naive, under 1%.

From germline, CDR1 is SGHTA and CDR2 FQGNSA. V lost 4 bases and J lost 3, with 10 bases in between. The CDR3 runs 13 residues. The authors gated naive CD8 T cells as CD8+CD4-CCR7+CD45RA+ for sorting. This clonotype was recorded at least ten times. What it binds is not known. For bulk TCR libraries, previously described methods and listed TCR primers were used. Using its own MiXCR run on the PCR reads, TCRdb lists one record per CDR3 protein. The sample lists around 460,000 distinct CDR3 sequences, less than 30% occurring once. The genes are TRBV7-2 and TRBJ2-7, with D hard to call. Material: naive CD8+ T cells from blood, with Jurkat cell RNA spiked in. This sample's subset: FACS-sorted CD8+CD4-CCR7+CD45RA+ naive T cells. This TCR came from a human donor in good health. Some libraries in this study had Jurkat cell RNA spiked in. The CDR3 loop reads CASSSSLSYEQYF. The CDR3, as DNA: TGTGCCAGCAGCTCAAGTTTGAGCTACGAGCAGTACTTC.